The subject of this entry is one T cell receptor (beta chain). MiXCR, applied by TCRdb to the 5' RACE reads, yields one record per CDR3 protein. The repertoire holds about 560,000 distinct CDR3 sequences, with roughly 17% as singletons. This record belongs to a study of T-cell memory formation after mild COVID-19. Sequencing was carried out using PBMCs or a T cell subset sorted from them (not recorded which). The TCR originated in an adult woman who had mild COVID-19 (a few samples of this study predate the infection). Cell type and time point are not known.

In nucleotides, the CDR3 is TGCGCCAGCAGCTCACACTCGGGGAGGACTGACGAGCAGTACTTC. It encodes CASSSHSGRTDEQYF. This rearrangement joins TRBV4-1 to TRBJ2-7, with D possibly matching TRBD2 (6 bases). The CDR3 spans 15 residues. The germline V gene has CDR1 MGHRA and CDR2 YSYEKL. V was trimmed by 5 bases and J by 5 bases, leaving 19 bases between them.